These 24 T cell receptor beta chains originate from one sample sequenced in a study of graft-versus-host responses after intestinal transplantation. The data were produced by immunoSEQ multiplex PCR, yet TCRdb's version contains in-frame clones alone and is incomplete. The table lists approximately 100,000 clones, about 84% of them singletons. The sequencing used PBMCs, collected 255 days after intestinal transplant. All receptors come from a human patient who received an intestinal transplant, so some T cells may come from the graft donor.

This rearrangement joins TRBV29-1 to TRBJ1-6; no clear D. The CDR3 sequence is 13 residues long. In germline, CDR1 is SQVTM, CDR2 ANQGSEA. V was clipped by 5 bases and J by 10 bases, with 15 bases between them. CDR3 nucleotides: TGCAGCGTTAGAAGGGAAAGAGGATCACCCCTCCACTTT. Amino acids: CSVRRERGSPLHF.

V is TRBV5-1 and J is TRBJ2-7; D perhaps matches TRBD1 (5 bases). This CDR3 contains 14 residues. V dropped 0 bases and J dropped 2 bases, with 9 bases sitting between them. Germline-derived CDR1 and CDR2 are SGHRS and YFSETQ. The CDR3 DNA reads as TGCGCCAGCAGCTTGGAAGACAGAGCCTACGAGCAGTACTTC. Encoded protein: CASSLEDRAYEQYF.

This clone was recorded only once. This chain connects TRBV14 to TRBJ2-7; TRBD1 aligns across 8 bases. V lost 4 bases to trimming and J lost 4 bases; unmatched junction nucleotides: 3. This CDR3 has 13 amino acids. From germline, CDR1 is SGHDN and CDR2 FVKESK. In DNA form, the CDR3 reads TGTGCCAGCAGCCCGGGACAGGCATACGAGCAGTACGTC. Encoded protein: CASSPGQAYEQYV.

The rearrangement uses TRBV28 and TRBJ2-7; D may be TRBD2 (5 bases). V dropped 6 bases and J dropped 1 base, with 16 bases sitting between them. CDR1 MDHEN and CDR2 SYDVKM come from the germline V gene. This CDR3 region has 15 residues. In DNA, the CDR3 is TGTGCCAGCAGCGGCCGGACTTCTCCATCCTACGAGCAGTACTTC. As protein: CASSGRTSPSYEQYF.

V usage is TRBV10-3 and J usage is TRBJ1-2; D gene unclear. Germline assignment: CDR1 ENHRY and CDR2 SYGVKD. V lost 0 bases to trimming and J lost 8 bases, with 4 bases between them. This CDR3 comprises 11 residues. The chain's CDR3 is CAISESAGYTF. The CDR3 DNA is TGTGCCATCAGTGAGTCGGCCGGCTACACCTTC.

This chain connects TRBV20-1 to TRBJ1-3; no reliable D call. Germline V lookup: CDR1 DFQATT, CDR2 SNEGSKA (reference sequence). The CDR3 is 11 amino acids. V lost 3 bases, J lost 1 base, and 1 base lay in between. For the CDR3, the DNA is TGCAGTGCTAGGTCTGGAAACACCATATATTTT. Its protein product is CSARSGNTIYF.

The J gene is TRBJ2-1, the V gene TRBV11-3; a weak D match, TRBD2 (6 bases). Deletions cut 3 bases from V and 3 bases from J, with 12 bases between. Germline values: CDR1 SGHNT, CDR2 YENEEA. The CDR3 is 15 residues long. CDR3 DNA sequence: TGTGCCAGCAGCTTTGCGGGACGGATCTACAATGAGCAGTTCTTC. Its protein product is CASSFAGRIYNEQFF.

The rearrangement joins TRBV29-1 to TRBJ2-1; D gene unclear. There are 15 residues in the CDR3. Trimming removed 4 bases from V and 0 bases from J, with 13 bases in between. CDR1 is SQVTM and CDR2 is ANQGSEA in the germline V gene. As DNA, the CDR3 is TGCAGCGTTGCCTTACCACCTAGCTCCTACAATGAGCAGTTCTTC. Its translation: CSVALPPSSYNEQFF.

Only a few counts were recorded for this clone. CDR3 sequence reads: CASSVGTTSVTEAFF. DNA of the CDR3: TGTGCCAGCAGCGTAGGCACAACTAGCGTGACTGAAGCTTTCTTT. This rearrangement joins TRBV9 to TRBJ1-1; D unclear. CDR1 is SGDLS and CDR2 is YYNGEE in the germline V gene. V was cut by 0 bases and J by 5 bases, with 14 bases left in between. The CDR3 runs 15 residues. Full variable domain (outside the CDR3, taken from reference TRBV9 and TRBJ1-1): DSGVTQTPKHLITATGQRVTLRCSPRSGDLSVYWYQQSLDQGLQFLIQYYNGEERAKGNILERFSAQQFPDLHSELNLSSLELGDSALYFCASSVGTTSVTEAFFGQGTRLTVV.

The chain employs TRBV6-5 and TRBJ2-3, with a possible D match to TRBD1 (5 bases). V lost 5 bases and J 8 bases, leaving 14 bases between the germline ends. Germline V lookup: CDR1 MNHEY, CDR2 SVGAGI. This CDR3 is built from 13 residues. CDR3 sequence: CASSPGPQGTQYF. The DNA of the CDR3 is TGTGCCAGCAGTCCAGGGCCCCAGGGTACGCAGTATTTT.

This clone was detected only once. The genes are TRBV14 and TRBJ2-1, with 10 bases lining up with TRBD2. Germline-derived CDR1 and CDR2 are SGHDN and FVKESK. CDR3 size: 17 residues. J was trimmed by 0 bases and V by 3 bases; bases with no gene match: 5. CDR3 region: CASSQGLASSSYNEQFF. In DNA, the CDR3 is TGTGCCAGCAGCCAGGGACTAGCGAGTTCCTCCTACAATGAGCAGTTCTTC.

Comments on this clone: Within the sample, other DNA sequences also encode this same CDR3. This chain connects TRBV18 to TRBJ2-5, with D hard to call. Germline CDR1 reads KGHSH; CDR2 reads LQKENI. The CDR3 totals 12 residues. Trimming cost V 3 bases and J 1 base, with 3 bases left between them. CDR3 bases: TGTGCCAGCTCACCGACCCAAGAGACCCAGTACTTC. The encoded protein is CASSPTQETQYF.

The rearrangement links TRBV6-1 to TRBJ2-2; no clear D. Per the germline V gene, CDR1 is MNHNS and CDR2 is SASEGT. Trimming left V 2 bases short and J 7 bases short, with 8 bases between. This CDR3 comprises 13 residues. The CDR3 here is CASSETVGGELFF. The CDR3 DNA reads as TGTGCCAGCAGTGAAACAGTAGGCGGGGAGCTGTTTTTT.

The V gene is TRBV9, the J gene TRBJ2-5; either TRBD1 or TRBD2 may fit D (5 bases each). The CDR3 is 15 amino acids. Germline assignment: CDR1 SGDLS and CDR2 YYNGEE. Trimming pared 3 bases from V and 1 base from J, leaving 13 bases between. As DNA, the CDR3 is TGTGCCAGCAGCGCCCGGGACCGCACCCAAGAGACCCAGTACTTC. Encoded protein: CASSARDRTQETQYF.

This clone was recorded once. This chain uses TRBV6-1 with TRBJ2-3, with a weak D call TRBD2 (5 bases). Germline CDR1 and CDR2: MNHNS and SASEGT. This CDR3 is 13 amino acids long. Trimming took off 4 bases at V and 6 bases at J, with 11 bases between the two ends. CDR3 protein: CASSGSSWDTQYF. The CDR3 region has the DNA TGTGCCAGCAGTGGGTCTAGCTGGGATACGCAGTATTTT.

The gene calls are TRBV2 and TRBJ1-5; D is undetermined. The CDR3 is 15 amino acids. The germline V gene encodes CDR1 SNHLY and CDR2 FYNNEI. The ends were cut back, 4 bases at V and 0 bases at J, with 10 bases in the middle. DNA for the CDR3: TGTGCCAGCAGTGTCTCCGGGGATAGCAATCAGCCCCAGCATTTT. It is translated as CASSVSGDSNQPQHF.

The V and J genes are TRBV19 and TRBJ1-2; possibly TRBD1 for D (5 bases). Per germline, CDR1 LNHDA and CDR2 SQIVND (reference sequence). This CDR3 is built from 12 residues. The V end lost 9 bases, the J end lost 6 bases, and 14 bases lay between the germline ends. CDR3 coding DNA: TGTGCCAGCAGGGCCGGATTTCATGGCTACACCTTC. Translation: CASRAGFHGYTF.

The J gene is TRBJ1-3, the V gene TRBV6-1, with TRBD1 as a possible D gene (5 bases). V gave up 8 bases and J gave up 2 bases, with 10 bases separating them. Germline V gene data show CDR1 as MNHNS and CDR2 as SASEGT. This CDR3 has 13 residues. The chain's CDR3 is CASSEGTGNTIYF. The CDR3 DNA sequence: TGTGCCAGCTCAGAGGGGACTGGAAACACCATATATTTT.

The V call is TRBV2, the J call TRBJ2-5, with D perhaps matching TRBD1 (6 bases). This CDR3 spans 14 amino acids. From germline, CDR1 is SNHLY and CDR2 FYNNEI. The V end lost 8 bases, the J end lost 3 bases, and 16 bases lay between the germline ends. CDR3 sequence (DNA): TGTGCCAGCCGCCATAGGGCAGGGGAAGAGACCCAGTACTTC. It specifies CASRHRAGEETQYF.

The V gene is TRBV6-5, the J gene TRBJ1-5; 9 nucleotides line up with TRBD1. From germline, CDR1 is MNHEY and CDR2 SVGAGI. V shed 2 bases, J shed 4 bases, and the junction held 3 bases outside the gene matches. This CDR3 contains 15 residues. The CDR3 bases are TGTGCCAGCAGTTACCCGACAGGGGGGAATCAGCCCCAGCATTTT. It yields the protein CASSYPTGGNQPQHF.

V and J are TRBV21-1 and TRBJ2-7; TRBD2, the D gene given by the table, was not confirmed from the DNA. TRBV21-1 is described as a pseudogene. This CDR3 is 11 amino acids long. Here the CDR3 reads CASISEYEQYF. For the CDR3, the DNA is TGTGCCAGCATAAGCGAGTACGAGCAGTACTTC.

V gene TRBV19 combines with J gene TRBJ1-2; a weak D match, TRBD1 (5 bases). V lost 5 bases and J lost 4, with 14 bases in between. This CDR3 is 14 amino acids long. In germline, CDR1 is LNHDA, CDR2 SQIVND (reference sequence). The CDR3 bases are TGTGCCAGTAGTTCGCCCCGGGGGGGCTATGGCTACACCTTC. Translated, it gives CASSSPRGGYGYTF.

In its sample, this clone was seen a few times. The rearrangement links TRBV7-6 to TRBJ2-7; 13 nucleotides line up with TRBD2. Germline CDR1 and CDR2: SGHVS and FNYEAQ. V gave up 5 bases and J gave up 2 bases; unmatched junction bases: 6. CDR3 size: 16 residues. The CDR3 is CASSPWTSGSTYEQYF. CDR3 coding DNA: TGTGCCAGCAGCCCGTGGACTAGCGGGAGTACCTACGAGCAGTACTTC.

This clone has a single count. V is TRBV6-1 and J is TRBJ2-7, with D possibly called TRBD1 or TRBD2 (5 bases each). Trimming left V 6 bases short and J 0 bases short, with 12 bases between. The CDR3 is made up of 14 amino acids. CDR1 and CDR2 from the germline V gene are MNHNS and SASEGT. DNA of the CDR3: TGTGCCAGCAGGGCTCCGGGACCCTCCTACGAGCAGTACGTC. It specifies CASRAPGPSYEQYV.